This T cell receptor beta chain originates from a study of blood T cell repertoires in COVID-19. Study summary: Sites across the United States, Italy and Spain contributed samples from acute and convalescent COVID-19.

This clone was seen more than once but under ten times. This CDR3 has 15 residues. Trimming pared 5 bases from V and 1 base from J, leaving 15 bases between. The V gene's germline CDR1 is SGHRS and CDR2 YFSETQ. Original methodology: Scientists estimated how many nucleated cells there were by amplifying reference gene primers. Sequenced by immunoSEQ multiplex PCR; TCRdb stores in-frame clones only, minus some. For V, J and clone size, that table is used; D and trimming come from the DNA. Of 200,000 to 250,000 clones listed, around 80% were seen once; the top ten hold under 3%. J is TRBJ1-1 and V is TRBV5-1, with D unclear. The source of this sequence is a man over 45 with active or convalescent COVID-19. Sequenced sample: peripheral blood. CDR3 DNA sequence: TGCGCCAGCAGAATCCCGGGAACAGAGAACACTGAAGCTTTCTTT. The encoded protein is CASRIPGTENTEAFF. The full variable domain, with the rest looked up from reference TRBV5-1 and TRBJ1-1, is KAGVTQTPRYLIKTRGQQVTLSCSPISGHRSVSWYQQTPGQGLQFLFEYFSETQRNKGNFPGRFSGRQFSNSRSEMNVSTLELGDSALYLCASRIPGTENTEAFFGQGTRLTVV.